This T cell receptor beta chain was documented in a study of blood T cell repertoires in COVID-19. Turning to the study itself: T cells, B-cell-depleted T cells, or PBMCs supplied cDNA or gDNA.

This clone showed up just a few times. Enrolled through a virtual design, the participants were between roughly 18 and 95 years of age and came from 24 US areas. Assignment of participants to cohorts was predicated upon participant-reported clinical history. Per the authors' pipeline: Reference gene primer amplification yielded estimated nucleated cell counts. The assay was immunoSEQ multiplex PCR, and TCRdb's table has in-frame clones only and misses some. V and J calls and clone size are as listed in that table; D and trimming were resolved from the DNA. The table has around 270,000 clones, 70% to 90% seen once. The TCR sequence derives from a woman in her 30s who had recovered from COVID-19. The sequenced material came from PBMCs or T cells enriched from blood (not recorded which).

CDR3 loop: CSALGRDRGGYEQYF. CDR3 bases: TGCAGCGCCCTAGGGCGGGACAGGGGCGGCTACGAGCAGTACTTC. This chain joins TRBV29-1 and TRBJ2-7; 10 nucleotides align to TRBD1. CDR1 and CDR2 from the germline V gene are SQVTM and ANQGSEA. CDR3 length: 15 residues. With 7 bases clipped from V and 3 bases from J, the junction kept 12 bases outside the gene matches.